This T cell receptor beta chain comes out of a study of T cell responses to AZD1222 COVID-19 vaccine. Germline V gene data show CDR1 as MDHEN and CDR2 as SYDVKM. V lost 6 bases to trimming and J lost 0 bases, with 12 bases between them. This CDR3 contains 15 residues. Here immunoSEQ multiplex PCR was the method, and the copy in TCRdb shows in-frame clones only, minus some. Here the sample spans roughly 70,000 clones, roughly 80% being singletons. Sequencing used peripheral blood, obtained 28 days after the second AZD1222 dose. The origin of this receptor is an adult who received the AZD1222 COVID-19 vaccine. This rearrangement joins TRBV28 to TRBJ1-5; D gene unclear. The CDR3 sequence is CASRTEIHSNQPQHF. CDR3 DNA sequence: TGTGCCAGCAGAACAGAGATCCATAGCAATCAGCCCCAGCATTTT.